A single sample gave rise to the 30 T cell receptor beta chains below, sequenced in a study of T cells in Graves' hyperthyroidism and ophthalmopathy. What was amplified from RNA transcripts were TCR beta CDR3 regions. First-round RT-PCR targeting the TCR CDR3 was performed with the HTBI primer set. TCRdb redid the calling of the multiplex PCR reads with MiXCR, one entry per CDR3 protein. Of some 270,000 distinct CDR3 sequences in the sample, approximately 25% were seen once. Sequenced input: blood. The receptor source for this set is a woman aged 40 to 50 with Graves' ophthalmopathy.

The chain employs TRBV6-1 and TRBJ2-5; TRBD1 matches 7 bases. V lost 2 bases, J lost 0 bases, and 6 bases stayed unmatched. This CDR3 has 16 residues. Germline V gives CDR1 MNHNS, CDR2 SASEGT. CDR3 sequence (DNA): TGTGCCAGCAGTGAACCCCTGACAGGGAACCAAGAGACCCAGTACTTC. Translation gives CASSEPLTGNQETQYF.

This clonotype was seen repeatedly, ten times or more. V is TRBV18 and J is TRBJ2-2; D not certain. Germline V gene sequence: CDR1 KGHSH, CDR2 LQKENI. CDR3 length: 14 residues. Trimming cost V 3 bases and J 1 base, with 6 bases left between them. The CDR3 bases are TGTGCCAGCTCACCTTTCGGGAACACCGGGGAGCTGTTTTTT. It specifies CASSPFGNTGELFF.

This clonotype was counted at least ten times. J is TRBJ2-7 and V is TRBV25-1, with D perhaps matching TRBD2 (5 bases). CDR1 and CDR2 from the germline V gene are MGHDK and SYGVNS. V lost 3 bases and J lost 3, with 15 bases in between. The CDR3 is 15 residues long. This chain's CDR3 is CASSDWTRDGYEQYF. DNA for the CDR3: TGTGCCAGCAGTGACTGGACTCGCGACGGCTACGAGCAGTACTTC.

V is TRBV6-2 or TRBV6-3 and J is TRBJ1-5; 9 nucleotides align to TRBD1. In germline, CDR1 is MNHEY, CDR2 SVGEGT. The length of the CDR3 is 18 residues. Trimming removed 7 bases from V and 2 bases from J; junction bases left unmatched: 15. DNA for the CDR3: TGTGCCAGCATCTCTGGGACAGGGCTACGGGTAGGCAATCAGCCCCAGCATTTT. This sequence encodes CASISGTGLRVGNQPQHF.

This clonotype was seen many times. The CDR3 nucleotides read TGCGCCAGCTCCCCGGGAGGGACAGGGGGCCCCGGGGAGCTGTTTTTT. Translated, it gives CASSPGGTGGPGELFF. The V and J genes are TRBV10-2 and TRBJ2-2, with TRBD1 matching over 12 bases. The length of the CDR3 is 16 residues. The ends lost 8 bases at V and 6 bases at J; junction bases unmatched: 10. The germline V gene encodes CDR1 WSHSY and CDR2 SAAADI.

V usage is TRBV20-1 and J usage is TRBJ2-5; the D gene is possibly TRBD2 (7 bases). CDR3 size: 15 residues. Germline CDR1 reads DFQATT; CDR2 reads SNEGSKA (reference sequence). Trimming took off 1 base at V and 3 bases at J, with 15 bases between the two ends. In DNA, the CDR3 is TGCAGTGCTAGAGGGGAGAGGGGGAGGGAAGAGACCCAGTACTTC. The encoded protein is CSARGERGREETQYF.

The genes are TRBV5-1 and TRBJ2-5; tentatively, D is TRBD1 (7 bases). This CDR3 is 15 amino acids long. The V and J ends lost 4 bases and 4 bases respectively, with 17 bases between them. CDR1 and CDR2 from the germline V gene are SGHRS and YFSETQ. The CDR3 nucleotides read TGCGCCAGCAGCGCAGGGGGGTTCCGGGCAGAGACCCAGTACTTC. Translating it yields CASSAGGFRAETQYF.

This clonotype has a count of ten or more. The V gene is TRBV12-3 or TRBV12-4, the J gene TRBJ2-7, with 11 bases aligning to TRBD2. This CDR3 contains 16 residues. The V segment lost 1 base and the J segment 0 bases; nucleotides outside the gene matches: 2. The DNA of the CDR3 is TGTGCCAGCAGTTTAGGACTAGCGGGGAGCTCCTACGAGCAGTACTTC. It encodes CASSLGLAGSSYEQYF.

In this sample, this clonotype turned up many times. The rearrangement joins TRBV12-3 or TRBV12-4 to TRBJ2-2; the D gene could be TRBD1 or TRBD2 (6 bases each). V lost 6 bases and J lost 5, with 13 bases in between. The CDR3 sequence is 14 residues long. CDR3 amino acids: CASSAGGGTGELFF. In DNA, the CDR3 is TGTGCCAGCAGCGCCGGAGGGGGGACCGGGGAGCTGTTTTTT.

This clonotype was counted at least ten times. This sequence may be a read error, since a much larger clone differs from it by one base. The chain is built from TRBV30 and TRBJ2-2, with D perhaps matching TRBD2 (5 bases). The germline V gene has CDR1 GTSNPN and CDR2 SVGIG (reference sequence). The CDR3 has 14 amino acids. The CDR3 DNA reads as TGTGCCGGGAGTAGAAGACAAACCACCGGGGAGCTGTTTTTT. Translation: CAGSRRQTTGELFF.

Ten or more counts support this clonotype. The chain has TRBV28 and TRBJ1-1, with D tentatively TRBD1 (6 bases). V lost 6 bases and J lost 3, with 14 bases in between. Germline V lookup: CDR1 MDHEN, CDR2 SYDVKM. The CDR3 totals 14 residues. For the CDR3, the DNA is TGTGCCAGCAGGGGCACAGGGCCGGACACTGAAGCTTTCTTT. This gives the protein CASRGTGPDTEAFF.

This rearrangement joins TRBV12-3 or TRBV12-4 to TRBJ1-1, with a tentative D call TRBD1 (5 bases). CDR3 size: 16 residues. The V and J ends lost 6 bases and 5 bases respectively, with 22 bases between them. The CDR3 here is CASRPLGGWRKTEAFF. Written as DNA, the CDR3 is TGTGCCAGCAGACCGCTGGGGGGGTGGCGAAAAACTGAAGCTTTCTTT.

The J gene is TRBJ2-2, the V gene TRBV28, with a weak D call TRBD1 (6 bases). The CDR3 sequence is 16 residues long. Trimming left V 5 bases short and J 4 bases short, with 17 bases between. The germline gives CDR1 MDHEN, CDR2 SYDVKM. CDR3: CASSLALGQSTGELFF. The CDR3 DNA sequence: TGTGCCAGCAGTCTCGCATTGGGACAAAGCACCGGGGAGCTGTTTTTT.

This clonotype has ten or more counts. The CDR3 region is CASSLEWEVDLAKNIQYF. The CDR3 DNA reads TGTGCCAGCAGTTTGGAGTGGGAAGTAGACTTAGCCAAAAACATTCAGTACTTC. The rearrangement uses TRBV28 and TRBJ2-4; no reliable D call. V was clipped by 3 bases and J by 0 bases, with 18 bases between them. CDR1 MDHEN and CDR2 SYDVKM come from the germline V gene. The CDR3 runs to 18 residues.

This clonotype was recorded at least ten times. The chain recombines TRBV11-2 with TRBJ1-2; 7 bases line up with TRBD1. CDR3 length equals 15 residues. Per germline, CDR1 SGHAT and CDR2 FQNNGV. Losses at the gene ends were 0 bases for V and 2 bases for J; bases not matched to a gene: 3. This chain's CDR3 is CASSLESGQNYGYTF. The CDR3 coding sequence is TGTGCCAGCAGCTTAGAGTCGGGACAGAACTATGGCTACACCTTC. The whole variable domain, filled in from reference TRBV11-2 and TRBJ1-2, reads EAGVAQSPRYKIIEKRQSVAFWCNPISGHATLYWYQQILGQGPKLLIQFQNNGVVDDSQLPKDRFSAERLKGVDSTLKIQPAKLEDSAVYLCASSLESGQNYGYTFGSGTRLTVV.

This clonotype has a count of ten or more. The rearrangement links TRBV6-1 to TRBJ2-5; 7 nucleotides agree with TRBD2. The junction had 9 bases not matched to a gene; V was cut back by 1 base and J by 4 bases. This CDR3 contains 16 residues. Germline CDR1 is MNHNS and CDR2 is SASEGT. The CDR3 bases are TGTGCCAGCAGTGAAGGGGCGGGAGTTGGAGTAGAGACCCAGTACTTC. Protein: CASSEGAGVGVETQYF.

This clonotype was seen at least ten times. This rearrangement joins TRBV6-5 to TRBJ2-5; the D call may be TRBD1 or TRBD2 (6 bases each). Germline-derived CDR1 and CDR2 are MNHEY and SVGAGI. Trimming took 2 bases from V and 4 from J, leaving 11 bases between them. This CDR3 region has 14 residues. CDR3 in DNA: TGTGCCAGCAGTTACAGGGGGGTGGGAGAGACCCAGTACTTC. As protein: CASSYRGVGETQYF.

This clonotype was seen ten or more times. This chain connects TRBV4-1 to TRBJ1-5; D is ambiguous. Germline V lookup: CDR1 MGHRA, CDR2 YSYEKL. This CDR3 has 14 residues. V was pared by 1 base and J by 3 bases, with 7 bases between. The CDR3 is CASSQGHSNQPQHF. CDR3 DNA sequence: TGCGCCAGCAGCCAAGGACATTCCAATCAGCCCCAGCATTTT.

This clonotype appeared a few times. The genes are TRBV7-8 and TRBJ2-5; weak D call: TRBD2 (5 bases). V lost 6 bases and J 6 bases, leaving 23 bases between the germline ends. The CDR3 is 16 residues long. Germline CDR1 is SGHVS and CDR2 is FQNEAQ. The CDR3 sequence is CASRLDGGRNGKTQYF. The CDR3 nucleotides read TGTGCCAGCAGACTAGACGGCGGTCGAAACGGGAAGACCCAGTACTTC. The entire variable domain, with the rest obtained from reference TRBV7-8 and TRBJ2-5, is as follows: GAGVSQSPRYKVAKRGQDVALRCDPISGHVSLFWYQQALGQGPEFLTYFQNEAQLDKSGLPSDRFFAERPEGSVSTLKIQRTQQEDSAVYLCASRLDGGRNGKTQYFGPGTRLLVL.

This clonotype was counted only a few times. V usage is TRBV27 and J usage is TRBJ2-5; 13 bases align to TRBD2. CDR1 is MNHEY, CDR2 SMNVEV, per germline (reference sequence). With V trimmed by 7 bases and J by 1 base, 3 bases remained unmatched. The CDR3 has 15 amino acids. The CDR3 DNA sequence: TGTGCCAGCACCCGGACTAGCGGGGGCCAAGAGACCCAGTACTTC. Protein product: CASTRTSGGQETQYF.

This clonotype occurred many times. V usage is TRBV28 and J usage is TRBJ1-5, with D tentatively TRBD1 (6 bases). The length of the CDR3 is 15 residues. Germline CDR1 reads MDHEN; CDR2 reads SYDVKM. Deletions cut 6 bases from V and 1 base from J, with 13 bases between. The CDR3 DNA reads as TGTGCCAGCAGGGACCGGGACAACAGCAATCAGCCCCAGCATTTT. This codes for CASRDRDNSNQPQHF.

This clonotype came up many times. This sequence joins TRBV20-1 and TRBJ2-7; 8 nucleotides match TRBD2. In germline, CDR1 is DFQATT, CDR2 SNEGSKA (reference sequence). V trimming: 3 bases; J trimming: 2 bases; junction bases outside the gene matches: 9. CDR3 length equals 15 residues. CDR3 protein: CSARQEAGVTYEQYF. CDR3 sequence (DNA): TGCAGTGCTAGGCAGGAAGCGGGAGTCACCTACGAGCAGTACTTC.

This clonotype was picked up many times. The chain combines TRBV28 with TRBJ2-7; a weak D match, TRBD1 (6 bases). V was trimmed by 5 bases and J by 4 bases, leaving 15 bases between them. Germline V gene data show CDR1 as MDHEN and CDR2 as SYDVKM. This CDR3 is 14 amino acids long. The CDR3, as DNA: TGTGCCAGCAGTGGATCCGGGACACAGTACGAGCAGTACTTC. This sequence encodes CASSGSGTQYEQYF.

This clonotype was observed at least ten times. The chain carries TRBV5-1 and TRBJ1-1; 9 bases map to TRBD1. The CDR3 extends over 14 amino acids. Germline CDR1 is SGHRS and CDR2 is YFSETQ. With 0 bases clipped from V and 4 bases from J, the junction kept 1 base outside the gene matches. The chain's CDR3 is CASSLGDRVTEAFF. The CDR3 region has the DNA TGCGCCAGCAGCTTGGGGGACAGGGTCACTGAAGCTTTCTTT.

The sample holds one count of this clonotype. In DNA, the CDR3 is TGTGCCAGCAGCGCGGCTGGTCTTGGAACCGGGGAGCTGTTTTTT. Amino acid sequence: CASSAAGLGTGELFF. The V call is TRBV9, the J call TRBJ2-2; no clear D. The V gene lost 3 bases and the J gene lost 5 bases, with 14 bases spanning the gap. The CDR3 length is 15 residues. CDR1 SGDLS and CDR2 YYNGEE come from the germline V gene.

The rearrangement uses TRBV28 and TRBJ1-1; D ambiguous. The CDR3 consists of 14 residues. Per germline, CDR1 MDHEN and CDR2 SYDVKM. With 1 base removed from V and 6 bases from J, the gap between germline ends came to 12 bases. The CDR3 sequence: CASSLSGLGAEAFF. In DNA, the CDR3 is TGTGCCAGCAGTTTATCAGGACTGGGCGCTGAAGCTTTCTTT. Variable domain in full (rest from reference TRBV28 and TRBJ1-1): DVKVTQSSRYLVKRTGEKVFLECVQDMDHENMFWYRQDPGLGLRLIYFSYDVKMKEKGDIPEGYSVSREKKERFSLILESASTNQTSMYLCASSLSGLGAEAFFGQGTRLTVV.

This chain uses TRBV10-2 with TRBJ2-2, with 7 bases aligning to TRBD2. CDR1 is WSHSY, CDR2 SAAADI, per germline. V was clipped by 6 bases and J by 2 bases; unmatched bases: 15. This CDR3 has 18 residues. The CDR3 DNA follows: TGCGCCAGCAGCGCCCAGGGCCCGACTAGCCGCAACACCGGGGAGCTGTTTTTT. Its translation is CASSAQGPTSRNTGELFF.

The chain links TRBV28 to TRBJ2-7; D not resolved. V lost 1 base and J 0 bases, leaving 10 bases between the germline ends. The V gene's germline CDR1 is MDHEN and CDR2 SYDVKM. The CDR3 consists of 15 residues. The CDR3 DNA sequence: TGTGCCAGCAGTTTATTGCACAGCGTCTCCTACGAGCAGTACTTC. Amino acid sequence: CASSLLHSVSYEQYF.

This clonotype was found a few times. This chain links TRBV18 with TRBJ1-3; 9 nucleotides line up with TRBD1. Germline CDR1 KGHSH, CDR2 LQKENI. This CDR3 has 19 residues. With V trimmed by 4 bases and J by 0 bases, 13 bases remained unmatched. In DNA form, the CDR3 reads TGTGCCAGCTCACTCCTACCCCGGGACAGGGAAGACTCTGGAAACACCATATATTTT. Its protein product is CASSLLPRDREDSGNTIYF. Combining the CDR3 with reference TRBV18 and TRBJ1-3 gives the whole variable domain NAGVMQNPRHLVRRRGQEARLRCSPMKGHSHVYWYRQLPEEGLKFMVYLQKENIIDESGMPKERFSAEFPKEGPSILRIQQVVRGDSAAYFCASSLLPRDREDSGNTIYFGEGSWLTVV.

The table lists this clonotype with many counts. V is TRBV11-2 and J is TRBJ2-7, with 13 bases that match TRBD2. Germline trimming cut 5 bases from V and 7 bases from J; bases unmatched to any gene: 8. This CDR3 is built from 15 residues. Per germline, CDR1 SGHAT and CDR2 FQNNGV. CDR3 residues: CASSIGTSGKLEQYF. CDR3 DNA sequence: TGTGCCAGCAGCATCGGGACTAGCGGGAAGCTAGAGCAGTACTTC.